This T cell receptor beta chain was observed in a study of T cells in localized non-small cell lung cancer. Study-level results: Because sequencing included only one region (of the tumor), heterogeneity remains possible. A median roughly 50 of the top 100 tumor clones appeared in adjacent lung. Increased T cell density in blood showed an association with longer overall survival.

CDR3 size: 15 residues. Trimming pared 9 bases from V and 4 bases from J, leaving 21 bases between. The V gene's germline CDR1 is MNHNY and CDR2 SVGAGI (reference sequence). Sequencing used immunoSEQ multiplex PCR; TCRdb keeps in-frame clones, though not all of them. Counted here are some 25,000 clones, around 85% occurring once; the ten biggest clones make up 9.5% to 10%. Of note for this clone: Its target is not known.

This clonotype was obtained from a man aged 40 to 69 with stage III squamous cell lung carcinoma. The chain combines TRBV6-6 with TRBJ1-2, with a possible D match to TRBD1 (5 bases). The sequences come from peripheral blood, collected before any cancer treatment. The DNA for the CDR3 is TGTGCCAGTCACCTAGAGGGGACGAAACTCTATGGCTACACCTTC. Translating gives CASHLEGTKLYGYTF.